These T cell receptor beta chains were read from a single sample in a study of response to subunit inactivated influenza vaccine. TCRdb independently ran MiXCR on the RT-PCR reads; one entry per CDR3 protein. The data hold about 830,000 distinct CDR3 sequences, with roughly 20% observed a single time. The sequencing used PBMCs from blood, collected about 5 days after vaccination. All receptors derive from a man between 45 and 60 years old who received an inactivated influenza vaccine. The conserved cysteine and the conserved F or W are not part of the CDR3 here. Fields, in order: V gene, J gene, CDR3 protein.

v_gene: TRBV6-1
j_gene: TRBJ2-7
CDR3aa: ASSRDGTPTYEQY

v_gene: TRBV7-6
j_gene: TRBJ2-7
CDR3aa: ASSRLVGEQY

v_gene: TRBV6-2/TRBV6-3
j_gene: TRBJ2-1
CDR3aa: ASSWRELGEQF

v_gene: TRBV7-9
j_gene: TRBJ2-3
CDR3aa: ASSLRERTQY

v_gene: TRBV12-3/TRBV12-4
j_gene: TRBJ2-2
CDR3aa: ASRGRGRNTGELF

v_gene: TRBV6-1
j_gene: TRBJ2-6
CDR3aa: ASSRGTYSSSGANVLT

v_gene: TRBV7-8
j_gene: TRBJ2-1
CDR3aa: ASTTGVRAGGNEQF

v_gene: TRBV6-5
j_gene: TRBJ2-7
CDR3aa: ASSYSRGTYEQY

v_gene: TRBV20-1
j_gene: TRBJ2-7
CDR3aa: SAIPPSTYEQY

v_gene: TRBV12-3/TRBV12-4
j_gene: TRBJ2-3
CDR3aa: ASRRGTSGSTDTQY

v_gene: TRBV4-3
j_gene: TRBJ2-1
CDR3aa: ASSQQGDRGQF

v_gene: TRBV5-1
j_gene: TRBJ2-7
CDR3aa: ASSLGRGLSYEQY

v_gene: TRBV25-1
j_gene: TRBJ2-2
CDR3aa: ASSEMLGREVNTGELF

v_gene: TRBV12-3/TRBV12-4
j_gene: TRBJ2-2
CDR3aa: ASRTGLAGGRTGELF

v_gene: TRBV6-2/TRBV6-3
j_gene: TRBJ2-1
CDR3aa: ASMGLTYGSYNEQF

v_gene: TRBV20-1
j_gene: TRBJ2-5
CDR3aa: SASWSSVSSETQY

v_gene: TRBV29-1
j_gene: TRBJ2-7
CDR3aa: SVRAGAAYEQY

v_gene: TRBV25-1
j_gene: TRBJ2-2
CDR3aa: ASTPSGGFGGELF

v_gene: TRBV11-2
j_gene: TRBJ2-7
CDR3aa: ASSFYRGTYEQY

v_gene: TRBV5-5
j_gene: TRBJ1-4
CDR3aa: ASSSGLNSGEKLF

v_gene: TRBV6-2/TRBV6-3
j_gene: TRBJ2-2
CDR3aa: ASSYWGQNTRELF

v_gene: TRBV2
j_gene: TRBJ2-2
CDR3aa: ASRGTPKSGELF

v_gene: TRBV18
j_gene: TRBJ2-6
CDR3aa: ASSLQTGSGANVLT

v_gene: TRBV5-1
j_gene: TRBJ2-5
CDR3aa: ASSLVGGSIQETQY

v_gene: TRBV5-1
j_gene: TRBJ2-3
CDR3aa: ASSPLPGNPTDTQY

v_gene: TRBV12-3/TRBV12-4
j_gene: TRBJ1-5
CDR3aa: ASSTRGYNQPQH

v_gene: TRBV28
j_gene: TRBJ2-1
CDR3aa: ASSLTGFGVYNEQF

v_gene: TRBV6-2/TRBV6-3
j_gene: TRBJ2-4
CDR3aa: ATAGLGARNIQY

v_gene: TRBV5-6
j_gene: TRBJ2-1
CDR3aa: ASSLSTVEQF

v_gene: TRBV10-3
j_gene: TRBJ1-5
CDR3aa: AISDGQNSNQPQH

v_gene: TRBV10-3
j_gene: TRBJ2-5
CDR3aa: AISDDRESETQY

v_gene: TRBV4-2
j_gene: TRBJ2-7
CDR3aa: ASSQDMLDPEQY

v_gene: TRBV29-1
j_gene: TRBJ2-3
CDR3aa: SVSGLAGGRSDTQY

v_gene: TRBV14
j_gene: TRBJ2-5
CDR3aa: ASSQDGQTLQY

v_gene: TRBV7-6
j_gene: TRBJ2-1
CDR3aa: ASSSLAGGSYEQF

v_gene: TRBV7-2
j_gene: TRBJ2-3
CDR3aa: ASSRRGDFTDTQY

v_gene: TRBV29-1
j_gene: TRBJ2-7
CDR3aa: SVEDQGSYEQY

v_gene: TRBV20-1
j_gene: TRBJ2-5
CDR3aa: SAPPGGRDQETQY

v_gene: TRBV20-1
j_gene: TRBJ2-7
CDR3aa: SARLGLIPYEQY

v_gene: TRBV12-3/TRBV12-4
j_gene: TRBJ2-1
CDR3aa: ASSWGRAGNYNEQF

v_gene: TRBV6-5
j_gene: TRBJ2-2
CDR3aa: ASSFTSGRNTGELF

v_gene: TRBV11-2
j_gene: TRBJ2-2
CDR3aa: ASSLEIGANTGELF

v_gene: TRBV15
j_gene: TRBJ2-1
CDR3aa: ATRTSGVHNEQF

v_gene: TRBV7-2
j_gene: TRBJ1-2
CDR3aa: ASSPGTVHGYT

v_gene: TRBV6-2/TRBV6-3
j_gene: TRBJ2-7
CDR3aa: ASTGRGLYSYEQY

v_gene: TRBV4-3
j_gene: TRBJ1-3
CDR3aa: ASSQRLNRQGGNTIY

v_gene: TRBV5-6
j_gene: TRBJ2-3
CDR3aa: ASTVPGQGVDTQY

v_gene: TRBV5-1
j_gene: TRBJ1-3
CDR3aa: ASSLDPGGPGNTIY